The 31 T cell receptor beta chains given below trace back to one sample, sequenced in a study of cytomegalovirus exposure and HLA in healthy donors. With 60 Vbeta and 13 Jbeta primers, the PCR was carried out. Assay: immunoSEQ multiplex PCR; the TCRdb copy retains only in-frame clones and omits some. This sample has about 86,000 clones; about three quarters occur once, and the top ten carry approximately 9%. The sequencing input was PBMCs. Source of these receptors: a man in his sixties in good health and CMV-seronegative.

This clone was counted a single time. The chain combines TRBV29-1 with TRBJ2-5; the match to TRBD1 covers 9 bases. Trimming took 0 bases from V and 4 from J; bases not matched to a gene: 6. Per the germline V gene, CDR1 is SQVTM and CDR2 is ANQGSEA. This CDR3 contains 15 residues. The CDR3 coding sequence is TGCAGCGTTGAAGATGGGACAGGGAGCGGAGAGACCCAGTACTTC. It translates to CSVEDGTGSGETQYF. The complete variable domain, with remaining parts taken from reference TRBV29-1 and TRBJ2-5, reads SAVISQKPSRDICQRGTSLTIQCQVDSQVTMMFWYRQQPGQSLTLIATANQGSEATYESGFVIDKFPISRPNLTFSTLTVSNMSPEDSSIYLCSVEDGTGSGETQYFGPGTRLLVL.

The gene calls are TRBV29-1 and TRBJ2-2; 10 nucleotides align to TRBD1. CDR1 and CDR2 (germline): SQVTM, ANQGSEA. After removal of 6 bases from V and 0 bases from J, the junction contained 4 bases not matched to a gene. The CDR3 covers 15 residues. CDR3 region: CSVAGTGANTGELFF. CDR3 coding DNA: TGCAGCGTGGCGGGGACAGGGGCGAACACCGGGGAGCTGTTTTTT.

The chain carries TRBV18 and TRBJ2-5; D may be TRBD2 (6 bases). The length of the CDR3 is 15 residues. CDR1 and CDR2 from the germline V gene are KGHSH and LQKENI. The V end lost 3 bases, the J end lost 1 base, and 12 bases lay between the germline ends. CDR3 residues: CASSPKGTFQETQYF. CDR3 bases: TGTGCCAGCTCACCTAAAGGGACTTTCCAAGAGACCCAGTACTTC.

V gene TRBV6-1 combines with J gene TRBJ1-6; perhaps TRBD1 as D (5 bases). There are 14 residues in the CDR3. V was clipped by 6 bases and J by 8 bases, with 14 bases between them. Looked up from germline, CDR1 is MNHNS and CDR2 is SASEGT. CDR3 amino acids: CASSSGGRDSPLHF. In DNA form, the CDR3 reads TGTGCCAGCAGCTCCGGCGGCAGGGATTCACCCCTCCACTTT.

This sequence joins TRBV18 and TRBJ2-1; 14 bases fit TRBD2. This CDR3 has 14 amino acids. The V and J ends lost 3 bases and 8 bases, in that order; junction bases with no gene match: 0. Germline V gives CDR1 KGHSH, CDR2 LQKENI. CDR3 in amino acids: CASSPTSGRDEQFF. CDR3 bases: TGTGCCAGCTCACCGACTAGCGGGAGGGATGAGCAGTTCTTC.

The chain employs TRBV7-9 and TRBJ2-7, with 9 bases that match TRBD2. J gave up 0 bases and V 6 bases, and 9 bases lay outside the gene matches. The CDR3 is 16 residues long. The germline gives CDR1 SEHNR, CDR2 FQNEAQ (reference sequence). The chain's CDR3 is CASSQETSGASYEQYF. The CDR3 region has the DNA TGTGCCAGCAGTCAGGAGACTAGCGGAGCCTCCTACGAGCAGTACTTC.

The CDR3 spells CATSPGMPLKPGANVLTF. For the CDR3, the DNA is TGTGCCACCAGCCCCGGGATGCCCCTTAAGCCTGGGGCCAACGTCCTGACTTTC. This chain links TRBV15 with TRBJ2-6; TRBD2 is a possible D gene (5 bases). Germline V CDR1 and CDR2: LNHNV, YYDKDF (reference sequence). V was trimmed by 5 bases and J by 2 bases, leaving 19 bases between them. This CDR3 has 18 amino acids. Using reference TRBV15 and TRBJ2-6 for the parts outside the CDR3, the full variable domain is DAMVIQNPRYQVTQFGKPVTLSCSQTLNHNVMYWYQQKSSQAPKLLFHYYDKDFNNEADTPDNFQSRRPNTSFCFLDIRSPGLGDTAMYLCATSPGMPLKPGANVLTFGAGSRLTVL.

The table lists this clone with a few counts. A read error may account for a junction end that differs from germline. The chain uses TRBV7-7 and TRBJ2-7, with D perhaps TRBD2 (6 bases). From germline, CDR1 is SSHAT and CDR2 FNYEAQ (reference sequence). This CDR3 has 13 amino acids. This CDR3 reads CASSLDGGDEQYF. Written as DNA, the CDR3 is TGTGCTAGCAGCTTAGATGGAGGGGACGAGCAGTACTTC.

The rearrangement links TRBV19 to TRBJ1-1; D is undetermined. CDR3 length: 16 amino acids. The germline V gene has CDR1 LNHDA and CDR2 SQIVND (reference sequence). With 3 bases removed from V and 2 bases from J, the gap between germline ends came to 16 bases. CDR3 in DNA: TGTGCCAGTAGTATGCACCGGGAGGGCCCAAACACTGAAGCTTTCTTT. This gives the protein CASSMHREGPNTEAFF.

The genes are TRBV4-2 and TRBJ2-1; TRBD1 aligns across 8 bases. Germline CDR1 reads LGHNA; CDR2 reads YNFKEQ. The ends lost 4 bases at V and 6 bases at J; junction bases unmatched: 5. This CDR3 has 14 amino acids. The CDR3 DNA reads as TGTGCCAGCAGCCCAGGGGGCGCTCGCAATGAGCAGTTCTTC. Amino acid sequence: CASSPGGARNEQFF.

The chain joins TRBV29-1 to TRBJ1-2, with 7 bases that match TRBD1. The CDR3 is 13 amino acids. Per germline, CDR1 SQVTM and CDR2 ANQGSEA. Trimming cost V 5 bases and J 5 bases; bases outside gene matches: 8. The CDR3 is CSVLTGILYGYTF. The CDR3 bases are TGCAGCGTTTTGACAGGGATTCTTTATGGCTACACCTTC.

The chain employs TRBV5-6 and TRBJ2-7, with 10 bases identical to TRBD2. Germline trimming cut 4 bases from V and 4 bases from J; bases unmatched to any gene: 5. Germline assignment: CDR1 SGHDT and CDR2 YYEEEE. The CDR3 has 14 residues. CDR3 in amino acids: CASSLAGEGYEQYF. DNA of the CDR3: TGTGCCAGCAGCCTAGCGGGAGAGGGGTACGAGCAGTACTTC.

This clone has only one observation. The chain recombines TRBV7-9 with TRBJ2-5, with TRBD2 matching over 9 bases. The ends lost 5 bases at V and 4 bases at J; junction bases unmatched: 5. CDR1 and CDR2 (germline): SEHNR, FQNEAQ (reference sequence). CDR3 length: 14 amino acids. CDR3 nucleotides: TGTGCCAGCAGCCCTCTAGCGGGACTAGAGACCCAGTACTTC. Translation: CASSPLAGLETQYF.

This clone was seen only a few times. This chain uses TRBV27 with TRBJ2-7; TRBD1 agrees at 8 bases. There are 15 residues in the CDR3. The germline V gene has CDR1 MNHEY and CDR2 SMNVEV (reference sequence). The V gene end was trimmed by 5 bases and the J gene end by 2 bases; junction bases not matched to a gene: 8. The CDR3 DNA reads TGTGCCAGCAGTCTACGGACAGGGTTCGCCTACGAGCAGTACTTC. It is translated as CASSLRTGFAYEQYF.

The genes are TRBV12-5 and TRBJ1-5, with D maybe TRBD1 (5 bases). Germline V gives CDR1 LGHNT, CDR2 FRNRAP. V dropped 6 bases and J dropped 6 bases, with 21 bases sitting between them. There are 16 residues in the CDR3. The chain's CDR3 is CASGPQSSGRGQPQHF. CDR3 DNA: TGTGCTAGTGGGCCTCAAAGTTCGGGGAGGGGTCAGCCCCAGCATTTT.

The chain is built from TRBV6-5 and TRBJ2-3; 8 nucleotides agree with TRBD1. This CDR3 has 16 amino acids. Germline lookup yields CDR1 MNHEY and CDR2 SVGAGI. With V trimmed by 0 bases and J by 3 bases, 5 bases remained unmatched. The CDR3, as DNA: TGTGCCAGCAGTTACTCGAAACAGGGGGGAACAGATACGCAGTATTTT. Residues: CASSYSKQGGTDTQYF.

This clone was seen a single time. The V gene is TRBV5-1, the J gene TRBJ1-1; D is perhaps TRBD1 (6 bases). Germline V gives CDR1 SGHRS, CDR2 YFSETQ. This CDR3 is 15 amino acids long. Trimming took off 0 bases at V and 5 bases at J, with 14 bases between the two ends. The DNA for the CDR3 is TGCGCCAGCAGCTTGGAGGGGGTAGGGGTGACTGAAGCTTTCTTT. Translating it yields CASSLEGVGVTEAFF.

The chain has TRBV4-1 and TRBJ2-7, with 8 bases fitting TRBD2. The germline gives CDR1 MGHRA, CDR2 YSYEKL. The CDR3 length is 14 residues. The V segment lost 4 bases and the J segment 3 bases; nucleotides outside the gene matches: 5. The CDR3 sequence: CASSPSSGFYEQYF. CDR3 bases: TGCGCCAGCAGCCCTTCTAGCGGGTTCTACGAGCAGTACTTC.

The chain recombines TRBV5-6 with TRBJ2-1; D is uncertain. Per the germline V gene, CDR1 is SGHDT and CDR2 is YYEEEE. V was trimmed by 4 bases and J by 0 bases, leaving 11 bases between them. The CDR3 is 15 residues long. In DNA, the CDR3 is TGTGCCAGCAGCCCGAGTTACCGCTCCTACAATGAGCAGTTCTTC. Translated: CASSPSYRSYNEQFF.

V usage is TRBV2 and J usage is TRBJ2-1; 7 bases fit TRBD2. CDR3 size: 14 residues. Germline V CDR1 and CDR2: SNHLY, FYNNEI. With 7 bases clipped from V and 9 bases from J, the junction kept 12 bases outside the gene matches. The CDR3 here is CASTAGVTAIEQFF. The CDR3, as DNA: TGTGCCAGCACCGCGGGAGTAACGGCCATTGAGCAGTTCTTC.

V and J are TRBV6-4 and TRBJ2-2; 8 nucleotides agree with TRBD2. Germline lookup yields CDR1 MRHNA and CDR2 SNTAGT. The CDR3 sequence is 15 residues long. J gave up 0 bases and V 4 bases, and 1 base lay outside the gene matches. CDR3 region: CASSALAANTGELFF. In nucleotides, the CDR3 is TGTGCCAGCAGTGCACTAGCGGCGAACACCGGGGAGCTGTTTTTT.

This CDR3 is CASSTDHNEQFF. Written as DNA, the CDR3 is TGTGCCAGTTCGACTGATCACAATGAGCAGTTCTTC. This sequence joins TRBV25-1 and TRBJ2-1, with no clear D. The CDR3 consists of 12 residues. Germline V gene data show CDR1 as MGHDK and CDR2 as SYGVNS. V shed 9 bases and J shed 5 bases, with 11 bases lying between them.

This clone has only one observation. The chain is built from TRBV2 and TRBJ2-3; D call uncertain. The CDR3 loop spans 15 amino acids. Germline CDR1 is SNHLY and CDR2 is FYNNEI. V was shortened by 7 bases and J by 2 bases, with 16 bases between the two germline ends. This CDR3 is CASTSEGLSTDTQYF. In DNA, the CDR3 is TGTGCCAGCACCAGCGAAGGATTATCCACAGATACGCAGTATTTT. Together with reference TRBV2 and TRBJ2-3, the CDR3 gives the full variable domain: EPEVTQTPSHQVTQMGQEVILRCVPISNHLYFYWYRQILGQKVEFLVSFYNNEISEKSEIFDDQFSVERPDGSNFTLKIRSTKLEDSAMYFCASTSEGLSTDTQYFGPGTRLTVL.

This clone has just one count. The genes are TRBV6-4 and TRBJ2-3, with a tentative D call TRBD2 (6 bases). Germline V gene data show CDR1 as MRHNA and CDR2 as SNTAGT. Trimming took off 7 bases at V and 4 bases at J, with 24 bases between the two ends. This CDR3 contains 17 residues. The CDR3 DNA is TGTGCCAGCAACGTTGAGGGAGGTCCTCTTCGGGCAGATACGCAGTATTTT. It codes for CASNVEGGPLRADTQYF.

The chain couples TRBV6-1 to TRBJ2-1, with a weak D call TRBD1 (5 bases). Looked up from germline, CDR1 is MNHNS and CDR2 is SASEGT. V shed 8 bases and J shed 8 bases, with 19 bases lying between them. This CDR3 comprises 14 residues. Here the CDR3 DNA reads TGTGCCAGCGCCCAAAGCCAGGGAATCCATGAGCAGTTCTTC. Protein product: CASAQSQGIHEQFF.

CDR3 sequence: CSVTDGRFNEKLFF. The CDR3, as DNA: TGCAGCGTGACTGACGGCCGATTTAATGAAAAACTGTTTTTT. The chain combines TRBV29-1 with TRBJ1-4; no clear D. V lost 6 bases, J lost 4 bases, and 15 bases lay in between. This CDR3 has 14 amino acids. Germline CDR1 reads SQVTM; CDR2 reads ANQGSEA.

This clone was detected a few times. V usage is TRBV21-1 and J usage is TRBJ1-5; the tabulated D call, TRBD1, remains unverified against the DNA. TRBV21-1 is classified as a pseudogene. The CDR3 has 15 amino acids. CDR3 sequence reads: CASSNQGFSNQPQHF. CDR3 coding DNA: TGTGCCAGCAGCAACCAGGGATTTAGCAATCAGCCCCAGCATTTT.

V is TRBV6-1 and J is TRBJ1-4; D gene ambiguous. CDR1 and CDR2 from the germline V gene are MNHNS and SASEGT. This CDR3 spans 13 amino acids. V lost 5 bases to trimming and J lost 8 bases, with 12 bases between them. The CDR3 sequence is CASSLWANEKLFF. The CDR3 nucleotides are TGTGCCAGCAGTCTTTGGGCCAACGAAAAACTGTTTTTT.

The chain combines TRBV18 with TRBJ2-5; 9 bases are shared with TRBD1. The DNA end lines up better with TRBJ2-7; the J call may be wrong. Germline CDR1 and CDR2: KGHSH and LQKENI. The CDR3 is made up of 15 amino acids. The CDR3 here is CASSPGTGLTYEQYF. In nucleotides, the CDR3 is TGTGCCAGCTCACCCGGGACAGGGCTTACCTACGAGCAGTACTTC.

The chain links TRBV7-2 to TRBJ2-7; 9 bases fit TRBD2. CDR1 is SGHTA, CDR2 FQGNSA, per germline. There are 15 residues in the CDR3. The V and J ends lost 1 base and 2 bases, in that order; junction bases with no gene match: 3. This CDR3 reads CASSLDSGSAYEQYF. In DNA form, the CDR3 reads TGTGCCAGCAGCTTAGATAGCGGGAGCGCCTACGAGCAGTACTTC.

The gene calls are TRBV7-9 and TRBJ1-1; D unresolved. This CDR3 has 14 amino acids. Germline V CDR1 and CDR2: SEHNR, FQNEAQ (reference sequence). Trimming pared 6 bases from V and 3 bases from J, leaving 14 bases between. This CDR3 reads CASRQQLPDTEAFF. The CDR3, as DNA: TGTGCCAGCAGACAACAGTTACCCGACACTGAAGCTTTCTTT.